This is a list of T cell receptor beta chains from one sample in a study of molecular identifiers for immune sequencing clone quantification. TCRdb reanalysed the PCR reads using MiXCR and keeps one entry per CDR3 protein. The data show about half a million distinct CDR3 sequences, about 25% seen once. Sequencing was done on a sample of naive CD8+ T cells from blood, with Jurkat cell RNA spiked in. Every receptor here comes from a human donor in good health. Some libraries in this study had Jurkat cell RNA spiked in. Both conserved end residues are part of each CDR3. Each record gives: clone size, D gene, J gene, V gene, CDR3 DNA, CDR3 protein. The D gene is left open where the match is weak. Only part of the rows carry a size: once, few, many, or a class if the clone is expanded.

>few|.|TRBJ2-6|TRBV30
TGTGCCTGGAGCGAAAAGTCAGGGGCCAACGTCCTGACTTTC
CAWSEKSGANVLTF
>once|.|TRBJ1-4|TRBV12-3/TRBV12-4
TGTGCCAGCAGTTTAACAGCCTCGAATGAAAAACTGTTTTTT
CASSLTASNEKLFF
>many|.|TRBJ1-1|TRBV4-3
TGCGCCAGCAGCCGAGAACAGGGATTGTCCACTGAAGCTTTCTTT
CASSREQGLSTEAFF
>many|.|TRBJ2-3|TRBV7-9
TGTGCCAGCAGCCCGAACGGCGGGAGCACAGATACGCAGTATTTT
CASSPNGGSTDTQYF
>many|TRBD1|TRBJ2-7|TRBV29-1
TGCAGCGTGACGGACAGGGACGAGCAGTACTTC
CSVTDRDEQYF
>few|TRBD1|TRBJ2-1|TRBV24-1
TGTGCCACCAGTGAGGGCAGGGGGAATGAGCAGTTCTTC
CATSEGRGNEQFF
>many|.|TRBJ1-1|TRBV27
TGTGCCAGCAGCGGGGGAGTTGAAGCTTTCTTT
CASSGGVEAFF
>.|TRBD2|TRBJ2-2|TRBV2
TGTGCCAGCAGCCAAATGTTAGGGACTAGCGGGAGTGTTTCCGGGGAGCTGTTTTTT
CASSQMLGTSGSVSGELFF
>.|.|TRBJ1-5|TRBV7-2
TGTGCCAGCAGCTTAGTGGTTGGGGCTTGGGGCAATCAGCCCCAGCATTTT
CASSLVVGAWGNQPQHF
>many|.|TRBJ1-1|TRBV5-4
TGTGCCAGCAGCTTGGAGGCCAGCCAAGCTTTCTTT
CASSLEASQAFF
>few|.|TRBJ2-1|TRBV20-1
TGCAGTCCATCGGGACACTACAATGAGCAGTTCTTC
CSPSGHYNEQFF
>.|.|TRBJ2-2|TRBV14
TGTGCCAGCAGCCAAGATACCAGGGGGGCCGGGGAGCTGTTTTTT
CASSQDTRGAGELFF
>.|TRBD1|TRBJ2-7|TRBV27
TGTGCCAGCAGTTTATCGACAGGGACCTATAGCTCCTACGAGCAGTACTTC
CASSLSTGTYSSYEQYF
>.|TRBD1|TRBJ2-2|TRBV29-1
TGCAGCGTCTTGGGGTGGACAGGGGACACCGGGGAGCTGTTTTTT
CSVLGWTGDTGELFF
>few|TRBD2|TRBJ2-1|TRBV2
TGTGCCAGCGCGCAACAGCGGGGGTTCGATGAGCAGTTCTTC
CASAQQRGFDEQFF
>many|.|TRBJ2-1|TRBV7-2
TGTGCCAGCAGCTTAGAGGGGGGAATCAACAATGAGCAGTTCTTC
CASSLEGGINNEQFF
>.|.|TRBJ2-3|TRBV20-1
TGCAGTGCTAGAGAGTTGTGGGTTAGCACAGATACGCAGTATTTT
CSARELWVSTDTQYF
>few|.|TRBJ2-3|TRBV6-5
TGTGCCAGCAGTTACTCGAACGATCTTACCGGGACAACAAGCCGAATGGATACGCAGTATTTT
CASSYSNDLTGTTSRMDTQYF
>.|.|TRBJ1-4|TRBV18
TGTGCCAGCTCACTCACAGGGCGTAATGAAAAACTGTTTTTT
CASSLTGRNEKLFF
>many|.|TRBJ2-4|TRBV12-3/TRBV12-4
TGTGCCAGCAGTTTAGTAGTCTTGGGGCACATTCAGTACTTC
CASSLVVLGHIQYF
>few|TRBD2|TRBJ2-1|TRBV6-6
TGTGCCAGCATTTCAGCGGGAGTCAATGAGCAGTTCTTC
CASISAGVNEQFF
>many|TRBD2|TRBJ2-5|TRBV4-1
TGCGCCAGCAGCCAAGTAGCGGGGGGGCCGGGTGAGACCCAGTACTTC
CASSQVAGGPGETQYF
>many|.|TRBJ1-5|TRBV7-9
TGTGCCACCGAGCGTTGGGCAGAACACAATCAGCCCCAGCATTTT
CATERWAEHNQPQHF
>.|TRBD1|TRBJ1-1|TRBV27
TGTGCCAGCAGTTTTGGAGTTGGATCAGGGGGATCTGAAGCTTTCTTT
CASSFGVGSGGSEAFF
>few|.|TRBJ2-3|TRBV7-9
TGTGCCAGCAGCCCGGGGTATAAAGATACGCAGTATTTT
CASSPGYKDTQYF
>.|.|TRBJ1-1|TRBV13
TGTGCCAGCAGCACCGGGGGGGTCACTGAAGCTTTCTTT
CASSTGGVTEAFF
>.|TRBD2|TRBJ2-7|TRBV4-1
TGCGCCAGCGCCGGGAGGGGCGCGCAGTACTTC
CASAGRGAQYF
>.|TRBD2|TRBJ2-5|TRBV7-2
TGTGCCCGCAGCGTAGCGAGAGCGGGGGGCGGGGAGACCCAGTACTTC
CARSVARAGGGETQYF
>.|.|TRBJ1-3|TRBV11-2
TGTGCCAGCAGCTTATGGGCAGGGCCTGGAAACACCATATATTTT
CASSLWAGPGNTIYF